Below, one T cell receptor beta chain is given with its context. This entry is derived from a study of cytomegalovirus exposure and HLA in healthy donors. The table came from immunoSEQ multiplex PCR; TCRdb's copy has only in-frame clones and leaves some out. The sample records under 200,000 clones, about 89% being singletons. The ends lost 6 bases at V and 4 bases at J; junction bases unmatched: 14. The CDR3 spans 16 residues. The germline gives CDR1 MDHEN, CDR2 SYDVKM. The genes are TRBV28 and TRBJ2-7; 8 bases match TRBD1. Sequencing used PBMCs. The origin of this receptor is a woman aged 18-29 years in good health and CMV-seropositive. The CDR3 nucleotides are TGTGCCAGCAGCCTCAGCCGGGACAGGTCAGTGTACGAGCAGTACTTC. Translation gives CASSLSRDRSVYEQYF.